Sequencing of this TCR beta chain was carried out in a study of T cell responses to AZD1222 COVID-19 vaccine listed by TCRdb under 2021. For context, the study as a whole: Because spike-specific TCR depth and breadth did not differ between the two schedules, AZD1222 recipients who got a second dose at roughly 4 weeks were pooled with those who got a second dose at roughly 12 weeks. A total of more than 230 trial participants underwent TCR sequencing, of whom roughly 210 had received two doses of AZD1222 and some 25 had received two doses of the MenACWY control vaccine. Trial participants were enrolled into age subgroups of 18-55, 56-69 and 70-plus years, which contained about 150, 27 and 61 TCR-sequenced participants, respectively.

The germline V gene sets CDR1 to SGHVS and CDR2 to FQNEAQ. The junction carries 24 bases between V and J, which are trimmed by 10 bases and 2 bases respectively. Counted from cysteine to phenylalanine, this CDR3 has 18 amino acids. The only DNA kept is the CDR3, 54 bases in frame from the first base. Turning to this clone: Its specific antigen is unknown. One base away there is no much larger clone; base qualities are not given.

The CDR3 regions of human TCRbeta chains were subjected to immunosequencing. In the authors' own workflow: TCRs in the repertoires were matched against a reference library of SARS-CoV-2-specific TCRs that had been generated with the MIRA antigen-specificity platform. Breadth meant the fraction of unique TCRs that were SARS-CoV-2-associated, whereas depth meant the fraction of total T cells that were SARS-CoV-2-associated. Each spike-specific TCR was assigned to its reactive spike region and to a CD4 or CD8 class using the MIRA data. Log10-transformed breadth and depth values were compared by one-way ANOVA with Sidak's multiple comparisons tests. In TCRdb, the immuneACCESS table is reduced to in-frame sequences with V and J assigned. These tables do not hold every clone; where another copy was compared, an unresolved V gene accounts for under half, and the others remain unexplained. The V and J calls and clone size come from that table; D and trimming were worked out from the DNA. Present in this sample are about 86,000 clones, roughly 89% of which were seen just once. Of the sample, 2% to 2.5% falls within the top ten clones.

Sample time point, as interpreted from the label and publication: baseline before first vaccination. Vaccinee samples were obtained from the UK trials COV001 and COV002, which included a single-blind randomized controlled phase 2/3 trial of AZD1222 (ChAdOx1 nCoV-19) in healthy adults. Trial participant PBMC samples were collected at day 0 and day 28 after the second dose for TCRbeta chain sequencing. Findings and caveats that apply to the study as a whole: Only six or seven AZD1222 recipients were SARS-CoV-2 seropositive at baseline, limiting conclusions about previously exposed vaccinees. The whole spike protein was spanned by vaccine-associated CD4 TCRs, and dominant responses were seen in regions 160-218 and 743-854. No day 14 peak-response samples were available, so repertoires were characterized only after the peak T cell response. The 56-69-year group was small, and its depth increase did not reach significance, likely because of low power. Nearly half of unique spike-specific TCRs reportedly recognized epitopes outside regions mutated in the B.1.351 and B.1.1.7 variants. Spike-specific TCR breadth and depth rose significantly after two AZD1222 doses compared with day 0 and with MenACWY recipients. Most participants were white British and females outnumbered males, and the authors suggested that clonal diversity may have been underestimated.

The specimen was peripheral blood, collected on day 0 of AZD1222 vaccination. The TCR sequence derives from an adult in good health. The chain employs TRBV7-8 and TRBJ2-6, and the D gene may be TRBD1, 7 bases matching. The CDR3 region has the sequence CATTPGGGGATGANVLTF. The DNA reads TGTGCCACCACCCCCGGTGGAGGGGGCGCAACTGGGGCCAACGTCCTGACTTTC. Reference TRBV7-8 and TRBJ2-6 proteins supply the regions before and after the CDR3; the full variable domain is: GAGVSQSPRYKVAKRGQDVALRCDPISGHVSLFWYQQALGQGPEFLTYFQNEAQLDKSGLPSDRFFAERPEGSVSTLKIQRTQQEDSAVYLCATTPGGGGATGANVLTFGAGSRLTVL.